The 13 T cell receptor beta chains below all came from one sample that was sequenced in a study of T cell changes during pregnancy in multiple sclerosis. Generated by immunoSEQ multiplex PCR, the TCRdb table keeps only in-frame clones and is missing some. The sample shows approximately 70,000 clones, roughly 90% of them seen only once. This specimen was peripheral blood, taken in the first trimester of pregnancy. The receptor set was obtained from a female donor in good health, enrolled as a control in a pregnancy study.

The V call is TRBV5-1, the J call TRBJ1-1, with 7 nucleotides matching TRBD1. J gave up 1 base and V 3 bases, and 12 bases lay outside the gene matches. Per germline, CDR1 SGHRS and CDR2 YFSETQ. The CDR3 consists of 17 residues. The CDR3 sequence is CASSYPTGRLRNTEAFF. As DNA, the CDR3 is TGCGCCAGCAGCTACCCGACAGGGCGGTTACGGAACACTGAAGCTTTCTTT.

The rearrangement joins TRBV2 to TRBJ1-5; a possible D gene is TRBD1 (5 bases). The germline CDR1 and CDR2 sequences are SNHLY and FYNNEI. V lost 5 bases, J lost 9 bases, and 11 bases lay in between. There are 12 residues in the CDR3. Written as DNA, the CDR3 is TGTGCCAGCAGTACAGGTCACCTGCCCCAGCATTTT. Translation: CASSTGHLPQHF.

This chain uses TRBV27 with TRBJ1-1, with 9 bases identical to TRBD1. This CDR3 region has 14 residues. V was pared by 2 bases and J by 10 bases, with 8 bases of the junction left unmatched. From germline, CDR1 is MNHEY and CDR2 SMNVEV (reference sequence). The CDR3 protein is CASSLTGGARLAFF. The CDR3 bases are TGTGCCAGCAGTTTAACAGGGGGCGCGAGATTAGCTTTCTTT.

This rearrangement joins TRBV5-3 to TRBJ1-1, with 9 bases lining up with TRBD1. TRBV5-3 is marked as an open reading frame, function uncertain. This CDR3 comprises 19 residues. With 5 bases clipped from V and 0 bases from J, the junction kept 17 bases outside the gene matches. The CDR3 region has the DNA TGTGCCAGAAGTCTACCGGGACAGGGAAGGGCGGATATGAACACTGAAGCTTTCTTT. Translated, it gives CARSLPGQGRADMNTEAFF.

The chain joins TRBV7-9 to TRBJ2-3; possibly TRBD1 for D (6 bases). This CDR3 region has 16 residues. V lost 3 bases and J 2 bases, leaving 15 bases between the germline ends. Germline CDR1 SEHNR, CDR2 FQNEAQ (reference sequence). In DNA, the CDR3 is TGTGCCAGCAGCTTCGGACAGACACTATTCACAGATACGCAGTATTTT. Protein: CASSFGQTLFTDTQYF.

J is TRBJ2-5 and V is TRBV19, with a weak D call TRBD1 (6 bases). V lost 7 bases, J lost 5 bases, and 17 bases lay in between. The CDR3 totals 14 residues. Germline V gene data show CDR1 as LNHDA and CDR2 as SQIVND (reference sequence). The CDR3 spells CASTERGGVETQYF. In nucleotides, the CDR3 is TGTGCCAGTACCGAGAGAGGGGGAGTGGAGACCCAGTACTTC. Variable domain in full (rest from reference TRBV19 and TRBJ2-5): DGGITQSPKYLFRKEGQNVTLSCEQNLNHDAMYWYRQDPGQGLRLIYYSQIVNDFQKGDIAEGYSVSREKKESFPLTVTSAQKNPTAFYLCASTERGGVETQYFGPGTRLLVL.

The rearrangement joins TRBV19 to TRBJ2-3; 7 nucleotides line up with TRBD2. The germline gives CDR1 LNHDA, CDR2 SQIVND (reference sequence). The CDR3 is 16 residues long. V gave up 10 bases and J gave up 0 bases; unmatched junction bases: 13. The CDR3 loop is CATKGGVSVSTDTQYF. The CDR3 nucleotides are TGTGCCACCAAGGGAGGGGTTTCAGTGAGCACAGATACGCAGTATTTT.

The rearrangement uses TRBV5-1 and TRBJ2-5; 8 bases line up with TRBD1. J gave up 5 bases and V 3 bases, and 3 bases lay outside the gene matches. Looked up from germline, CDR1 is SGHRS and CDR2 is YFSETQ. The CDR3 is 13 residues long. In DNA form, the CDR3 reads TGCGCCAGCAGCTGGGGACAGGCGGAGACCCAGTACTTC. It codes for CASSWGQAETQYF.

Here the CDR3 DNA reads TGTGCCAGTAGTTCCATGACAGGGACCTACGAGCAGTACTTC. Its protein is CASSSMTGTYEQYF. V gene TRBV19 combines with J gene TRBJ2-7; 7 bases line up with TRBD1. The J segment lost 2 bases and the V segment lost 5 bases, leaving 6 bases of the junction unmatched. The CDR3 has 14 residues. Per germline, CDR1 LNHDA and CDR2 SQIVND (reference sequence).

The chain recombines TRBV28 with TRBJ1-1; TRBD1 matches 11 bases. The CDR3 contains 15 residues. Germline-derived CDR1 and CDR2 are MDHEN and SYDVKM. V gave up 5 bases and J gave up 6 bases; unmatched junction bases: 8. The CDR3 DNA sequence: TGTGCCAGCAGTCGGTCAACGGACAGGGGGCCTGAAGCTTTCTTT. It encodes CASSRSTDRGPEAFF.

In this sample, this clone turned up a few times. This chain uses TRBV18 with TRBJ1-5; 7 bases line up with TRBD1. From germline, CDR1 is KGHSH and CDR2 LQKENI. V shed 3 bases, J shed 7 bases, and the junction held 6 bases outside the gene matches. The CDR3 extends over 14 amino acids. In DNA form, the CDR3 reads TGTGCCAGCTCACCCGACAGGGCGAGACAGCCCCAGCATTTT. Amino acids: CASSPDRARQPQHF.

This clone was detected once. This chain uses TRBV15 with TRBJ1-2, with TRBD1 matching over 8 bases. The CDR3 is made up of 15 amino acids. V lost 9 bases, J lost 2 bases, and 11 bases stayed unmatched. Germline CDR1 reads LNHNV; CDR2 reads YYDKDF (reference sequence). CDR3 protein: CATRQGRLTNYGYTF. For the CDR3, the DNA is TGTGCCACGAGACAGGGGCGCCTAACGAACTATGGCTACACCTTC. Looking up the rest from reference TRBV15 and TRBJ1-2 gives the full variable domain: DAMVIQNPRYQVTQFGKPVTLSCSQTLNHNVMYWYQQKSSQAPKLLFHYYDKDFNNEADTPDNFQSRRPNTSFCFLDIRSPGLGDTAMYLCATRQGRLTNYGYTFGSGTRLTVV.

The chain has TRBV6-1 and TRBJ1-2; D is unclear. V shed 2 bases and J shed 6 bases, with 10 bases lying between them. The CDR3 contains 13 residues. Germline CDR1 MNHNS, CDR2 SASEGT. This chain's CDR3 is CASSEMEGNGYTF. The CDR3, as DNA: TGTGCCAGCAGTGAAATGGAGGGAAATGGCTACACCTTC.